This entry lists 13 T cell receptor beta chains sequenced from one sample in a study of PD-1 blockade in classical Hodgkin lymphoma. This table comes from immunoSEQ multiplex PCR, and its TCRdb copy is limited to in-frame clones, with some not included. Counted here are fewer than 70,000 clones, 88% occurring once; the ten biggest clones make up 5.4%. Each and every patient relapsed after autologous stem cell transplantation, and patients got differing brentuximab vedotin exposure. The source was peripheral blood mononuclear cells (PBMCs), collected before the second cycle of nivolumab. The source is a human donor with classical Hodgkin lymphoma.

The chain employs TRBV20-1 and TRBJ2-1; D gene ambiguous. The germline V and J ends were trimmed by 0 bases and 15 bases, with 3 bases remaining between them. Germline loops: CDR1 DFQATT, CDR2 SNEGSKA (reference sequence). The CDR3 consists of 8 residues. The CDR3, as DNA: TGCAGTGCTAGAGATGGGTTCTTC. It yields the protein CSARDGFF.

The chain combines TRBV6-5 with TRBJ1-5, with 7 bases matching TRBD1. The CDR3 totals 16 residues. V gave up 1 base and J gave up 6 bases; unmatched junction bases: 9. Germline CDR1 and CDR2: MNHEY and SVGAGI. The CDR3 sequence: CASSYFGQGEGQPQHF. In DNA form, the CDR3 reads TGTGCCAGCAGTTACTTTGGGCAGGGGGAAGGTCAGCCCCAGCATTTT.

V usage is TRBV6-6 and J usage is TRBJ2-2, with a possible D match to TRBD1 (6 bases). CDR3 length equals 15 residues. Germline CDR1 MNHNY, CDR2 SVGAGI (reference sequence). Trimming removed 7 bases from V and 11 bases from J, with 23 bases in between. This chain's CDR3 is CASTLGLTGVDELFF. DNA of the CDR3: TGTGCCAGCACCCTTGGGCTGACAGGAGTCGACGAGCTGTTTTTT.

This clone has just one count. V and J are TRBV6-6 and TRBJ1-2; possible D gene TRBD1, 6 bases. V was cut by 5 bases and J by 1 base, with 14 bases left in between. Germline V lookup: CDR1 MNHNY, CDR2 SVGAGI (reference sequence). The CDR3 runs to 15 residues. The CDR3: CASSESRGYNYGYTF. The CDR3 region has the DNA TGTGCCAGCAGTGAGAGCAGGGGATATAACTATGGCTACACCTTC.

The chain carries TRBV7-9 and TRBJ1-1; 7 bases line up with TRBD1. The CDR3 length is 15 residues. J was trimmed by 0 bases and V by 5 bases; bases with no gene match: 6. Germline lookup yields CDR1 SEHNR and CDR2 FQNEAQ (reference sequence). The CDR3 is CASSRRDRVNTEAFF. The CDR3 nucleotides are TGTGCCAGCAGCCGGAGGGACAGAGTGAACACTGAAGCTTTCTTT. The full variable domain, completed using reference TRBV7-9 and TRBJ1-1, is DTGVSQNPRHKITKRGQNVTFRCDPISEHNRLYWYRQTLGQGPEFLTYFQNEAQLEKSRLLSDRFSAERPKGSFSTLEIQRTEQGDSAMYLCASSRRDRVNTEAFFGQGTRLTVV.

This clone was recorded a few times. This sequence joins TRBV5-1 and TRBJ1-1; TRBD1 matches 7 bases. Germline V gene data show CDR1 as SGHRS and CDR2 as YFSETQ. Trimming removed 0 bases from V and 1 base from J; junction bases left unmatched: 6. The CDR3 totals 16 residues. The CDR3 protein is CASSLDGQVKNTEAFF. The CDR3 nucleotides are TGCGCCAGCAGCTTGGACGGACAGGTGAAGAACACTGAAGCTTTCTTT.

The chain has TRBV28 and TRBJ1-2, with D uncertain. The CDR3 has 14 amino acids. The V end lost 6 bases, the J end lost 5 bases, and 16 bases lay between the germline ends. Germline lookup yields CDR1 MDHEN and CDR2 SYDVKM. In DNA, the CDR3 is TGTGCCAGCAGAAACAGACCGACGGTTTATGGCTACACCTTC. Amino acids: CASRNRPTVYGYTF.

The CDR3: CASSLAGQNYEQYF. The CDR3 coding sequence is TGCGCCAGCAGCCTGGCAGGACAGAACTACGAGCAGTACTTC. The chain couples TRBV5-1 to TRBJ2-7; weak D call: TRBD1 (6 bases). V was trimmed by 4 bases and J by 3 bases, leaving 14 bases between them. Germline CDR1 and CDR2: SGHRS and YFSETQ. The CDR3 has 14 amino acids. Drawing the rest from reference TRBV5-1 and TRBJ2-7, the complete variable domain is KAGVTQTPRYLIKTRGQQVTLSCSPISGHRSVSWYQQTPGQGLQFLFEYFSETQRNKGNFPGRFSGRQFSNSRSEMNVSTLELGDSALYLCASSLAGQNYEQYFGPGTRLTVT.

The gene calls are TRBV5-1 and TRBJ2-5; no clear D gene. The V gene lost 5 bases and the J gene lost 1 base, with 9 bases spanning the gap. The germline CDR1 and CDR2 sequences are SGHRS and YFSETQ. The CDR3 spans 13 residues. Here the CDR3 reads CASRDGTQETQYF. The DNA of the CDR3 is TGCGCCAGCAGGGACGGCACCCAAGAGACCCAGTACTTC.

The chain recombines TRBV19 with TRBJ1-2; 10 bases map to TRBD1. With V trimmed by 4 bases and J by 2 bases, 7 bases remained unmatched. The CDR3 has 16 amino acids. CDR1 LNHDA and CDR2 SQIVND come from the germline V gene (reference sequence). The CDR3 nucleotides are TGTGCCAGTAGTACCGGGACAGGGGCTCTAAACTATGGCTACACCTTC. Its protein is CASSTGTGALNYGYTF. The full variable domain, completed using reference TRBV19 and TRBJ1-2, is DGGITQSPKYLFRKEGQNVTLSCEQNLNHDAMYWYRQDPGQGLRLIYYSQIVNDFQKGDIAEGYSVSREKKESFPLTVTSAQKNPTAFYLCASSTGTGALNYGYTFGSGTRLTVV.

In nucleotides, the CDR3 is TGTGCCAGCAGCTTAGATCTGACCAGCCTGAACACCGGGGAGCTGTTTTTT. Translated: CASSLDLTSLNTGELFF. J is TRBJ2-2 and V is TRBV7-8, with D unclear. The CDR3 length is 17 residues. The V gene lost 1 base and the J gene lost 1 base, with 13 bases spanning the gap. The germline V gene encodes CDR1 SGHVS and CDR2 FQNEAQ.

The chain carries TRBV4-1 and TRBJ1-1; D is uncertain. Germline V lookup: CDR1 MGHRA, CDR2 YSYEKL. Trimming removed 3 bases at V and 8 bases at J, with 7 bases between. CDR3 length equals 11 residues. The CDR3 coding sequence is TGCGCCAGCAGCCATGAGGAAGAAGCTTTCTTT. Translating it yields CASSHEEEAFF.

As DNA, the CDR3 is TGCGCCAGCAGCTTGCAGGGGCGGAACACCGGGGAGCTGTTTTTT. Translation: CASSLQGRNTGELFF. The chain combines TRBV5-1 with TRBJ2-2; weak D call: TRBD1 (6 bases). Germline lookup yields CDR1 SGHRS and CDR2 YFSETQ. The CDR3 loop spans 15 amino acids. The V end was cut by 1 base, the J end by 1 base, with 8 bases between.